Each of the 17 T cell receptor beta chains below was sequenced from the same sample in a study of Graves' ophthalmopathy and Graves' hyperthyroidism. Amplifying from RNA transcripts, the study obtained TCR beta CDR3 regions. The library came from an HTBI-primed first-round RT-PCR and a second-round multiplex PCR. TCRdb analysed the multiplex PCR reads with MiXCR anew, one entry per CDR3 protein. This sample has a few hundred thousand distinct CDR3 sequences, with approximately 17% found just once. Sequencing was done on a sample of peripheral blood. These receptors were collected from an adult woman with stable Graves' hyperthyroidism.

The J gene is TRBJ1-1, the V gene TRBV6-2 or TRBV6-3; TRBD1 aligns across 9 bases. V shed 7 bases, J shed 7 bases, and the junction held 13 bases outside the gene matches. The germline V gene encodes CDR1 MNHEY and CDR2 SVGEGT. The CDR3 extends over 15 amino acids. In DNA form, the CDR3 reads TGTGCCAGCACCCAGAACAGGGGGCATTTGGGTGAAGCTTTCTTT. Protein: CASTQNRGHLGEAFF.

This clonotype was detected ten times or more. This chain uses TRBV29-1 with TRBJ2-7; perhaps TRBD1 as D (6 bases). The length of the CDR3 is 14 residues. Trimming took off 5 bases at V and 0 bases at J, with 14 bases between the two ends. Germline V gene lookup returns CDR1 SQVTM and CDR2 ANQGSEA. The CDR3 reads CSVRQGKSSYEQYF. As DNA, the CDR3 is TGCAGCGTTCGGCAGGGGAAAAGCTCCTACGAGCAGTACTTC.

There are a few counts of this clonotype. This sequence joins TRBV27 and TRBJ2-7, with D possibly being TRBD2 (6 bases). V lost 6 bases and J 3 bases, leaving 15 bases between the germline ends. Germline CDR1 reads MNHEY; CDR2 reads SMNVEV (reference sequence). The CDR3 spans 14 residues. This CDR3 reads CASSLGRTNYEQYF. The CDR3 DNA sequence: TGTGCCAGCAGCTTAGGGAGGACCAACTACGAGCAGTACTTC.

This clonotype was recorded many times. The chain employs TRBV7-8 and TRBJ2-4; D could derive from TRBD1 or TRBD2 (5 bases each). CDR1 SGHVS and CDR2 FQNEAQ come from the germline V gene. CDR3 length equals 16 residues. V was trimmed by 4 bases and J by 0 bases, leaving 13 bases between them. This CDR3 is CASSSLGAIAKNIQYF. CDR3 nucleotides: TGTGCCAGCAGCTCACTAGGGGCTATAGCCAAAAACATTCAGTACTTC.

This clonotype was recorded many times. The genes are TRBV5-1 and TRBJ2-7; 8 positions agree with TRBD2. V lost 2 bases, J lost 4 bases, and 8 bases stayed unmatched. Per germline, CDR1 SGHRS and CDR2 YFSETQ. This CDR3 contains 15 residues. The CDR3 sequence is CASSFGGASEYEQYF. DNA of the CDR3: TGCGCCAGCAGCTTCGGGGGGGCTAGCGAGTACGAGCAGTACTTC.

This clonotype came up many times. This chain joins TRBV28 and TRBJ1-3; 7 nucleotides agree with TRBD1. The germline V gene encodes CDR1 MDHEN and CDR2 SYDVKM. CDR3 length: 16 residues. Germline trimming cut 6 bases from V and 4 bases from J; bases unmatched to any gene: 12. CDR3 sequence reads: CASRRPTGFDGNTIYF. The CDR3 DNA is TGTGCCAGCAGGCGACCGACAGGGTTTGACGGAAACACCATATATTTT.

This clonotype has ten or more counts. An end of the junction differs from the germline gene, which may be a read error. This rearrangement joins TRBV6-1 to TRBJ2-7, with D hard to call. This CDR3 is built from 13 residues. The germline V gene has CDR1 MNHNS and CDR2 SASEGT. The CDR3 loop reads CASRDRPLHEQYF. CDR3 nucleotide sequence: TGTGCCAGCCGTGACCGTCCTCTCCACGAGCAGTACTTC.

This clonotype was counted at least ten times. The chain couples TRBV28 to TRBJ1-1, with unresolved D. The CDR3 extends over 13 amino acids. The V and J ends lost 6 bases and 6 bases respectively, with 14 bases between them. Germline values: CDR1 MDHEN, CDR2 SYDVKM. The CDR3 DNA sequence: TGTGCCAGCAGGAGAACTGCCTCCGCTGAAGCTTTCTTT. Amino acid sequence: CASRRTASAEAFF.

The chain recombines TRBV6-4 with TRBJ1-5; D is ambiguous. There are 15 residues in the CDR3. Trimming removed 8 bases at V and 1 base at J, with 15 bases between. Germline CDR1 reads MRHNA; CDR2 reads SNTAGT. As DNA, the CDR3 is TGTGCCAGCTCACAAACGGAAATCAGCAATCAGCCCCAGCATTTT. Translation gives CASSQTEISNQPQHF.

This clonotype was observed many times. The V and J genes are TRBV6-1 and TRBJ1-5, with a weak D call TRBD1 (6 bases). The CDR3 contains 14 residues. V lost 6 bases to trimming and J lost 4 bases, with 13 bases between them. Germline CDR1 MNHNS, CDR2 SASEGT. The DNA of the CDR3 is TGTGCCAGCAGCGATCTTCAGGGGAATCAGCCCCAGCATTTT. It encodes CASSDLQGNQPQHF.

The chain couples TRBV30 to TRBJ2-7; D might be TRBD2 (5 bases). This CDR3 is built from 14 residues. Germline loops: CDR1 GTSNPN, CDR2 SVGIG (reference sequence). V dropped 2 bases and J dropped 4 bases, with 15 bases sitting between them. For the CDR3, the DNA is TGTGCCTGGAGTTTCGGGGAAGGTGCGTACGAGCAGTACTTC. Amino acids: CAWSFGEGAYEQYF.

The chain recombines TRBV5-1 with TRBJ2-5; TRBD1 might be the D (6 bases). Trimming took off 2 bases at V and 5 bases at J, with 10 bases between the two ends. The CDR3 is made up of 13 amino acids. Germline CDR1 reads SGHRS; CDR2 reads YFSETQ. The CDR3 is CASSFGGFETQYF. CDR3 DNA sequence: TGCGCCAGCAGCTTTGGGGGCTTCGAGACCCAGTACTTC.

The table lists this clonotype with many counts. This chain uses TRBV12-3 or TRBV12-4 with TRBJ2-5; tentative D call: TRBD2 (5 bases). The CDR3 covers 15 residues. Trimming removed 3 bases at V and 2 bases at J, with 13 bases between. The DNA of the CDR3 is TGTGCCAGCAGTTTTAGGCGGCGGGCACAAGAGACCCAGTACTTC. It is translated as CASSFRRRAQETQYF.

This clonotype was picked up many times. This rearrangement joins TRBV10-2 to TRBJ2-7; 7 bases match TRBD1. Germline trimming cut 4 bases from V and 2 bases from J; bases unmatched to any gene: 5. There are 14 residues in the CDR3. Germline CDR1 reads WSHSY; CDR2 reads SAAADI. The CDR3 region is CASSVGTAPYEQYF. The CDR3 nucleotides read TGCGCCAGCAGTGTTGGGACAGCCCCCTACGAGCAGTACTTC.

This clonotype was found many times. The CDR3: CASRESGGAGNTIYF. The CDR3 DNA sequence: TGTGCCAGCAGAGAATCAGGGGGAGCTGGAAACACCATATATTTT. The rearrangement links TRBV12-3 or TRBV12-4 to TRBJ1-3; the match to TRBD1 covers 7 bases. The CDR3 length is 15 residues. J was trimmed by 2 bases and V by 6 bases; bases with no gene match: 7.

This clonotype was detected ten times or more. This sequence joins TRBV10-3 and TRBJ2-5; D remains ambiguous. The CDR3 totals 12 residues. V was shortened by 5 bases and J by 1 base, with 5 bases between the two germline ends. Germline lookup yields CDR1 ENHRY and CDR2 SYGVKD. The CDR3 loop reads CAISPLQETQYF. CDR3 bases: TGTGCCATCAGTCCCCTCCAAGAGACCCAGTACTTC.

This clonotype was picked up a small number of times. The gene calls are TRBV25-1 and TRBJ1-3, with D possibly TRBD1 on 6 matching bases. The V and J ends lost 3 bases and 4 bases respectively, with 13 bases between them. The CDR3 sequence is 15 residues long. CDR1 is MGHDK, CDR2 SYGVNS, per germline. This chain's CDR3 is CASSDSLRGGNTIYF. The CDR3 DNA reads TGTGCCAGCAGTGATTCTCTCAGGGGAGGAAACACCATATATTTT.